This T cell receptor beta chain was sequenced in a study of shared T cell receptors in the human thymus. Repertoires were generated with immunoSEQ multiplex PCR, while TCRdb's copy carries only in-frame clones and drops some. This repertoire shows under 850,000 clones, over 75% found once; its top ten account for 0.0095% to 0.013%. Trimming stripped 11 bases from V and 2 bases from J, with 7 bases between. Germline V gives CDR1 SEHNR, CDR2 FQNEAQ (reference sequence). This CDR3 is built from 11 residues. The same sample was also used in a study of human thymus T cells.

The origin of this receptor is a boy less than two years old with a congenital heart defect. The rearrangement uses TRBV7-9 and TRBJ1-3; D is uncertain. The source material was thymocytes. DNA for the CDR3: TGTGCCGGGCGGGCTGGAAACACCATATATTTT. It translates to CAGRAGNTIYF.